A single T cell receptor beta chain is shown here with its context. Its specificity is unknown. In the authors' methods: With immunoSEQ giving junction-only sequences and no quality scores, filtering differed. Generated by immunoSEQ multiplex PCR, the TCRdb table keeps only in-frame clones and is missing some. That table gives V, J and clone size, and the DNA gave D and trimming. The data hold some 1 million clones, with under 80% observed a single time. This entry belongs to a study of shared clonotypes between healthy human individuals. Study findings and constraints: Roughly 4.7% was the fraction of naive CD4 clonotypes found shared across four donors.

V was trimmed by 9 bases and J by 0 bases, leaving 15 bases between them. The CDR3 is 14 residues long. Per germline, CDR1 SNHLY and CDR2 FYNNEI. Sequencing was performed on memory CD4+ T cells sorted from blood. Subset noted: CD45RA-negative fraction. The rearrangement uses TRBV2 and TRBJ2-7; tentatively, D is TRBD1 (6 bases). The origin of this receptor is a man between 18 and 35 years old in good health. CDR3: CASLRDTTSYEQYF. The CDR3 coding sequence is TGTGCCAGTCTCCGGGACACGACCTCCTACGAGCAGTACTTC.